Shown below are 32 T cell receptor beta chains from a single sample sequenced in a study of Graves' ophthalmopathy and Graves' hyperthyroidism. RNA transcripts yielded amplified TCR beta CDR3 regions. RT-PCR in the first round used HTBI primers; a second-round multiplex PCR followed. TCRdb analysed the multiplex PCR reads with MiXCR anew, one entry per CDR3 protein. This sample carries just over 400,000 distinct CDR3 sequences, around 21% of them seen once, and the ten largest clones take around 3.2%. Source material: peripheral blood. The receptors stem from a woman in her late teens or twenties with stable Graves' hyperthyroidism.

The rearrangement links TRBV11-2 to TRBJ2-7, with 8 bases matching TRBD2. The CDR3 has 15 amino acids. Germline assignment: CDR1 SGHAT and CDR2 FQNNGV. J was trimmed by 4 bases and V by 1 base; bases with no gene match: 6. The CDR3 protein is CASSLVGGAGYEQYF. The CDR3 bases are TGTGCCAGCAGCTTAGTCGGGGGGGCCGGGTACGAGCAGTACTTC.

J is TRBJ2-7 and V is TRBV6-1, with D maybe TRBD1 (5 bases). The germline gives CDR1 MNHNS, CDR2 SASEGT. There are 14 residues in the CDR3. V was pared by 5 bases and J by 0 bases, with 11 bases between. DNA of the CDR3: TGTGCCAGCAGTAGCAGGGATTGCTCCTACGAGCAGTACTTC. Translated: CASSSRDCSYEQYF.

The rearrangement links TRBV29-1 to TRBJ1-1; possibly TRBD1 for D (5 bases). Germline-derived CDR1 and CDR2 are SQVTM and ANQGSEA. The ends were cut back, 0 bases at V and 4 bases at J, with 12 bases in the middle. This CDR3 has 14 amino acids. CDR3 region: CSVEDPGRGTEAFF. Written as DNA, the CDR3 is TGCAGCGTTGAAGACCCAGGGAGGGGCACTGAAGCTTTCTTT.

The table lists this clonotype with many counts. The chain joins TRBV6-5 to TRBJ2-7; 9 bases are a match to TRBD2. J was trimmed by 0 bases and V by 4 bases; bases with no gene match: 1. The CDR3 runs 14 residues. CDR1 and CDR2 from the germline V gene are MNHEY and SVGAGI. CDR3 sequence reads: CASSWTSDSYEQYF. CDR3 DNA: TGTGCCAGCAGTTGGACTAGCGACTCCTACGAGCAGTACTTC.

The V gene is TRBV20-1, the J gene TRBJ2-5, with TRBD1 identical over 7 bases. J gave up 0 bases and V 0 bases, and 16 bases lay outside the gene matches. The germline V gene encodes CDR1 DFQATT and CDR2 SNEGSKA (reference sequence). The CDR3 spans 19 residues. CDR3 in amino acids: CSARDEGQHTPKNQETQYF. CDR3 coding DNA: TGCAGTGCTAGAGATGAGGGACAGCACACCCCTAAAAACCAAGAGACCCAGTACTTC.

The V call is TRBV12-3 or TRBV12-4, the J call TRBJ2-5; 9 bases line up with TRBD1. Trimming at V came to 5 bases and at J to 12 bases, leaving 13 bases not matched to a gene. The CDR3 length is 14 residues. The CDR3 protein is CASSQQRTGAREYF. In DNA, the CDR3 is TGTGCCAGCAGTCAACAGAGGACAGGGGCCCGGGAGTACTTC.

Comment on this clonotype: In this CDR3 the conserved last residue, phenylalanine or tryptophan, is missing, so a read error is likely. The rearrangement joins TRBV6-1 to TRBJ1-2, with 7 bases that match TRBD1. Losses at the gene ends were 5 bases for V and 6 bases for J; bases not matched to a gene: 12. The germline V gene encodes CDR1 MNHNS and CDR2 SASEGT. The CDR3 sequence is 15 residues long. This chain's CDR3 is CASSRTRDRTNGYTV. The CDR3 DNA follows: TGTGCCAGCAGTCGGACCCGGGACAGAACGAATGGCTACACCGTC.

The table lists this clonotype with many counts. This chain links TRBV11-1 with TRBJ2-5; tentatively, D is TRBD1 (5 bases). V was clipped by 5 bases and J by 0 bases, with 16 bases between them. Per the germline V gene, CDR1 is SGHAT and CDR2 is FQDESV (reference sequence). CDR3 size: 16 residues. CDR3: CASSDGSRAYQETQYF. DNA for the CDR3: TGTGCCAGCAGCGACGGATCCAGGGCCTACCAAGAGACCCAGTACTTC.

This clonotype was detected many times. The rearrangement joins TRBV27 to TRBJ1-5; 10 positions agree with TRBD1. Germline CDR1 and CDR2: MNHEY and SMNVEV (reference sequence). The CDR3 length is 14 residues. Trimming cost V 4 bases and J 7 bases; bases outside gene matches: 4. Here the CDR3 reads CASSSRTGGQPQHF. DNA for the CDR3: TGTGCCAGCAGTTCTAGGACAGGGGGGCAGCCCCAGCATTTT.

CDR3 bases: TGTGCCACCAGTGGTCCAGGGGAAGGCTACACCTTC. Amino acids: CATSGPGEGYTF. The genes are TRBV24-1 and TRBJ1-2, with TRBD1 as a possible D gene (6 bases). Germline CDR1 is KGHDR and CDR2 is SFDVKD. Trimming stripped 5 bases from V and 8 bases from J, with 11 bases between. This CDR3 spans 12 amino acids.

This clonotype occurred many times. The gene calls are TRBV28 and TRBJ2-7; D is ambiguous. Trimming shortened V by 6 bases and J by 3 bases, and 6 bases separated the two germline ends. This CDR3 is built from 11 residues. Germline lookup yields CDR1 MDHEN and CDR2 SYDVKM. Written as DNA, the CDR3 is TGTGCCAGCAGAGCTTACTACGAGCAGTACTTC. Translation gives CASRAYYEQYF.

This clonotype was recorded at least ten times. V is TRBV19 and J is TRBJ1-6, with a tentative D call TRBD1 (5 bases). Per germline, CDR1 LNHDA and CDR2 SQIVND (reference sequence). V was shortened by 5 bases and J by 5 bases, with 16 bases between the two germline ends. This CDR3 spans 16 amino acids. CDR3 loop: CASSATATLNNSPLHF. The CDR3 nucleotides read TGTGCCAGTAGTGCGACAGCCACCCTGAATAATTCACCCCTCCACTTT.

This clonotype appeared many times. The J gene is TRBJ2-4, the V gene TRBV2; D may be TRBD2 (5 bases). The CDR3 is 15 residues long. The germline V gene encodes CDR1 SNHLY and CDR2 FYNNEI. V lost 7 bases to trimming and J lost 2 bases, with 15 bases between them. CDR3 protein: CASKVLTGTKNIQYF. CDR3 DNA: TGTGCCAGCAAAGTATTAACCGGGACCAAAAACATTCAGTACTTC. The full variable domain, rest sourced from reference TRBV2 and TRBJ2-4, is EPEVTQTPSHQVTQMGQEVILRCVPISNHLYFYWYRQILGQKVEFLVSFYNNEISEKSEIFDDQFSVERPDGSNFTLKIRSTKLEDSAMYFCASKVLTGTKNIQYFGAGTRLSVL.

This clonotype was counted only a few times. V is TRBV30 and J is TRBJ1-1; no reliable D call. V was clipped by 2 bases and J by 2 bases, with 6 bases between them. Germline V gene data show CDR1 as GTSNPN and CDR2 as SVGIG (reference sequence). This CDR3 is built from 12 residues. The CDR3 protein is CAWSLGNTEAFF. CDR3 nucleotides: TGTGCCTGGAGTCTGGGAAACACTGAAGCTTTCTTT.

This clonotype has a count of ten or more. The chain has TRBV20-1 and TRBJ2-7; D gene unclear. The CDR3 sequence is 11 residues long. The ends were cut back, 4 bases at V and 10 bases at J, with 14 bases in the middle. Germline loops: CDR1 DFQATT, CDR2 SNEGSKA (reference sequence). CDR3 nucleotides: TGCAGTGCTATTACCGGACGGCTACAGTACTTC. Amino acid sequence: CSAITGRLQYF.

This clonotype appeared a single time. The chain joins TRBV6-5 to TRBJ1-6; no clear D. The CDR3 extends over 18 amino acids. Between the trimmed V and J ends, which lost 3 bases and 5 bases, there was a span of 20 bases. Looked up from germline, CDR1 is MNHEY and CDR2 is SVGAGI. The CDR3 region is CASSYWVRTSVNNSPLHF. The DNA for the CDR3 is TGTGCCAGCAGTTATTGGGTGAGGACTTCGGTAAATAATTCACCCCTCCACTTT.

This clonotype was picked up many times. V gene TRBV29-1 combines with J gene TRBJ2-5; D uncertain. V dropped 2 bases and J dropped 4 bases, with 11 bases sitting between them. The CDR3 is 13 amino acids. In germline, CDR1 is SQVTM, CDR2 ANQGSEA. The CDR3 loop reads CSVEIGTGETQYF. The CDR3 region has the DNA TGCAGCGTTGAAATCGGCACGGGAGAGACCCAGTACTTC.

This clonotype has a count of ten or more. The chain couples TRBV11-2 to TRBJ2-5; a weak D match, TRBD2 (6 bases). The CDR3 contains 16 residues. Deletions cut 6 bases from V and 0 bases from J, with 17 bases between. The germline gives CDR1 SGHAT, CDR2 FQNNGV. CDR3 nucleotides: TGTGCCAGCAGTTCAAACGGGGCGGGGTACCAAGAGACCCAGTACTTC. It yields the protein CASSSNGAGYQETQYF.

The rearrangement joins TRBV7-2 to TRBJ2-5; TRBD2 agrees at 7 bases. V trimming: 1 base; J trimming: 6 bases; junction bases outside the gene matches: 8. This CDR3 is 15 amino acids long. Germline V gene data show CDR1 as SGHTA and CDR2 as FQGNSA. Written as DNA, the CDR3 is TGTGCCAGCAGCTTAGGGTGGCAGGGAGGGAAGACCCAGTACTTC. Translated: CASSLGWQGGKTQYF.

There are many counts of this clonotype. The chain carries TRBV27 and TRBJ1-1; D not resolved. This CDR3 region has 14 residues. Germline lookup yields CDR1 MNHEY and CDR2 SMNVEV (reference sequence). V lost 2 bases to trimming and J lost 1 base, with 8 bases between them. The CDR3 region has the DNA TGTGCCAGCAGTTTAGCGGGATCGAACACTGAAGCTTTCTTT. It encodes CASSLAGSNTEAFF.

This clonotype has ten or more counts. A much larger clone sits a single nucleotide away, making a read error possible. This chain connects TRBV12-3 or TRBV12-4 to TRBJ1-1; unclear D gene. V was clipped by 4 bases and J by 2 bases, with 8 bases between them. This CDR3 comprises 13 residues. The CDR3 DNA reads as TGTGCCAGCAGTTGCACACCTAACACTGAAGCTTTCTTT. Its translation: CASSCTPNTEAFF.

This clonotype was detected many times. The CDR3 is CASSFDSQADATIYF. CDR3 in DNA: TGTGCCAGCAGCTTCGACAGCCAGGCGGATGCCACCATATATTTT. The chain couples TRBV5-4 to TRBJ1-3, with D possibly being TRBD1 (5 bases). The ends were cut back, 2 bases at V and 9 bases at J, with 18 bases in the middle. From germline, CDR1 is SGHNT and CDR2 YYREEE (reference sequence). The CDR3 is 15 residues long.

The CDR3 nucleotides are TGTGCCAGCAGTTGGGGGACTATCACCGGGGAGCTGTTTTTT. Translating it yields CASSWGTITGELFF. The chain is built from TRBV12-3 or TRBV12-4 and TRBJ2-2; 7 positions agree with TRBD2. CDR3 length: 14 residues. V trimming: 4 bases; J trimming: 4 bases; junction bases outside the gene matches: 3.

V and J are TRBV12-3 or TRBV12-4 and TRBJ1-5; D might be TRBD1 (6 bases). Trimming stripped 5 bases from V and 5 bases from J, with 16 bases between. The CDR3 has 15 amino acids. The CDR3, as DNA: TGTGCCAGCAGTCCCCACAGGGTCGACGATCAGCCCCAGCATTTT. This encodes CASSPHRVDDQPQHF.

The CDR3 region is CASSQVGFGELFF. CDR3 DNA sequence: TGTGCCAGCAGTCAAGTGGGATTCGGGGAGCTGTTTTTT. This chain links TRBV6-1 with TRBJ2-2; D ambiguous. Deletions cut 5 bases from V and 7 bases from J, with 11 bases between. CDR1 and CDR2 (germline): MNHNS, SASEGT. The CDR3 covers 13 residues.

The CDR3: CASSETGTGAYEQYF. The CDR3 region has the DNA TGTGCCAGCAGTGAGACCGGGACAGGGGCTTACGAGCAGTACTTC. The chain carries TRBV6-1 and TRBJ2-7, with TRBD1 identical over 10 bases. With 3 bases clipped from V and 4 bases from J, the junction kept 6 bases outside the gene matches. The CDR3 consists of 15 residues. Germline V gene lookup returns CDR1 MNHNS and CDR2 SASEGT.

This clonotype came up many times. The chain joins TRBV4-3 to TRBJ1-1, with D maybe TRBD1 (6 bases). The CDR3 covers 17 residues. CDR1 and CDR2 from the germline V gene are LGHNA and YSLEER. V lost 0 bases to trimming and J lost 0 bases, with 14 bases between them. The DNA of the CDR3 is TGCGCCAGCAGCCAAGATGAAGGGGGATGGATGAACACTGAAGCTTTCTTT. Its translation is CASSQDEGGWMNTEAFF.

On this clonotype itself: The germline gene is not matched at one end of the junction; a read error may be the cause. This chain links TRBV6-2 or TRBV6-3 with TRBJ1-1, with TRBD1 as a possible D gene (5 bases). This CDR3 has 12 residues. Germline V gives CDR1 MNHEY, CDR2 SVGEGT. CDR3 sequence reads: CATSMGPTDAFF. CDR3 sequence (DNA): TGTGCCACGTCGATGGGGCCCACTGATGCTTTCTTT.

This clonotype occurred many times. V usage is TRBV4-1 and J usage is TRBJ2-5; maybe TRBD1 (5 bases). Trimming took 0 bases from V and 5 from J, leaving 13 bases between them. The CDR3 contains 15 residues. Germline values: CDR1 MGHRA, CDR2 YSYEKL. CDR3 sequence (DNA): TGCGCCAGCAGCCAAGAAGACAGCCTCAGGGAGACCCAGTACTTC. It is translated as CASSQEDSLRETQYF.

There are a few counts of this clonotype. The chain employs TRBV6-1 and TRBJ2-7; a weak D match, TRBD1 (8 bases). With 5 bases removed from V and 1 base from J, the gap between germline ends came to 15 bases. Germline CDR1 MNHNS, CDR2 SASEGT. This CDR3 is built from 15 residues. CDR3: CASSRTGRDSYEQYF. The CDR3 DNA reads TGTGCCAGCAGTAGGACAGGGAGGGATTCCTACGAGCAGTACTTC.

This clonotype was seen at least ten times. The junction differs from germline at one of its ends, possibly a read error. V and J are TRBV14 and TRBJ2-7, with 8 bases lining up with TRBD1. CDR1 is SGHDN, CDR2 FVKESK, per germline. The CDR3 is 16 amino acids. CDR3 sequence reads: CTSSQVGGQGYYEQYF. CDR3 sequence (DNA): TGTACCAGCAGCCAAGTCGGAGGACAGGGTTATTACGAGCAGTACTTC.

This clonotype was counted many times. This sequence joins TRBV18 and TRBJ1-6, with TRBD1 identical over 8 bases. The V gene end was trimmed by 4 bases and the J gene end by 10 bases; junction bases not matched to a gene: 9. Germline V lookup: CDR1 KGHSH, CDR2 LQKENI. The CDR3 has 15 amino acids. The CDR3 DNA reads TGTGCCAGCTCACTATTGACAGGGGCAGACTCACCCCTCCACTTT. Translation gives CASSLLTGADSPLHF.